This TCR beta chain was recovered during a study of T cell responses to AZD1222 COVID-19 vaccine (dated by TCRdb to 2020 to 2023). Background on the whole study: Because spike-specific TCR depth and breadth did not differ between the two schedules, AZD1222 recipients who got a second dose at roughly 4 weeks were pooled with those who got a second dose at roughly 12 weeks. TCR sequencing was performed for over 230 trial participants, of whom roughly 200 were given two doses of AZD1222 and around 25 were given two doses of MenACWY control vaccine. Enrollment into the trials was organized by age into subgroups of 18-55, 56-69 and 70-plus years, and those subgroups contained roughly 140, 27 and 60 TCR-sequenced participants, respectively. General findings and caveats noted by the study authors: The vaccine-associated CD4 TCRs covered the entire spike protein, and the dominant responses fell in regions 160-218 and 743-854. Only five to seven AZD1222 recipients were SARS-CoV-2 seropositive at baseline, limiting conclusions about previously exposed vaccinees. Participants were mostly white British, with more females than males. The authors suggested clonal diversity may have been underestimated. Epitopes outside the regions mutated in the B.1.351 and B.1.1.7 variants were reportedly recognized by nearly half of the unique spike-specific TCRs. After two AZD1222 doses, both the breadth and the depth of spike-specific TCRs were significantly higher than at day 0 and than in MenACWY recipients. The 56-69-year group was small, and its depth increase did not reach significance, likely because of low power. Because no day 14 peak-response samples were available, the repertoires could be characterized only after the peak T cell response.

This clone has a single count. Its antigen is currently not known. No base quality information exists; no much larger clone differs at one position. The CDR3 regions of human TCRbeta chains were analyzed by immunosequencing. In the authors' own workflow: TCRs in the repertoires were compared against a reference library of SARS-CoV-2-specific TCRs that had been generated with the MIRA antigen-specificity platform. Breadth meant the fraction of unique TCRs that were SARS-CoV-2-associated, whereas depth meant the fraction of total T cells that were SARS-CoV-2-associated. Using the MIRA data, every spike-specific TCR was mapped to the spike region that the TCR reacted to and assigned to either a CD4 or a CD8 class. Log10-transformed breadth and depth values were compared by one-way ANOVA with Sidak's multiple comparisons tests. Not all clones reach the TCRdb copy of this immuneACCESS table, which keeps in-frame sequences only. Checked studies attribute under half of the gap to unresolved V genes and leave the rest unexplained. V and J calls and clone size come straight from that table; D and trimming were deduced from the DNA. The sample table contains about 180,000 clones; only one count was recorded for about 91% of them. The ten top clones hold around 8% of the sample.

The time point label corresponds to: baseline before first vaccination. Vaccinee samples were obtained from the UK trials COV001 and COV002, which included a single-blind randomized controlled phase 2/3 trial of AZD1222 (ChAdOx1 nCoV-19) in healthy adults. Trial participant PBMC samples were collected at day 0 and day 28 after the second dose for TCRbeta chain sequencing. The CDR3, from cysteine to phenylalanine, totals 14 residues. Only the CDR3 DNA stays, 42 bases, in frame from base 1. The germline V gene yields SGHTA for CDR1 and FQGNSA for CDR2. V is pared back by 1 base and J by 4 bases, with 8 bases lying between the germline termini.

The sample here was peripheral blood, taken on day 0 of AZD1222 vaccination. Recombination joined TRBV7-2 with TRBJ1-5; the D gene remains uncertain. The TCR originated in an adult in good health. Here the CDR3 is given as CASSLGRRNQPQHF. DNA sequence: TGTGCCAGCAGCTTAGGCAGGCGGAATCAGCCCCAGCATTTT. The entire variable domain, with the stretches around the CDR3 drawn from the reference TRBV7-2 and TRBJ1-5 proteins, is GAGVSQSPSNKVTEKGKDVELRCDPISGHTALYWYRQSLGQGLEFLIYFQGNSAPDKSGLPSDRFSAERTGGSVSTLTIQRTQQEDSAVYLCASSLGRRNQPQHFGDGTRLSIL.